These 8 T cell receptor beta chains were sequenced from one sample in a study of OX40 agonist ivuxolimab in advanced cancers. Measured with immunoSEQ multiplex PCR; TCRdb has only the in-frame clones, and not every one. This sample has tens of thousands of clones, with more than 75% found just once. Sequencing was performed on CD4+ or CD8+ T cells sorted from blood, taken in a trial of the OX40 agonist ivuxolimab. The receptor set was obtained from an adult with an advanced solid tumor such as melanoma, head and neck, liver or kidney cancer.

The chain couples TRBV10-3 to TRBJ2-6; 8 bases map to TRBD1. Losses at the gene ends were 7 bases for V and 1 base for J; bases not matched to a gene: 9. The CDR3 extends over 17 amino acids. Germline CDR1 ENHRY, CDR2 SYGVKD. The CDR3 nucleotides read TGTGCCATCAACCGACAGGGGTGGGGGTCTGGGGCCAACGTCCTGACTTTC. It specifies CAINRQGWGSGANVLTF.

The chain employs TRBV5-1 and TRBJ1-3; 9 bases are a match to TRBD1. The CDR3 length is 13 residues. V trimming: 4 bases; J trimming: 7 bases; junction bases outside the gene matches: 3. Germline CDR1 reads SGHRS; CDR2 reads YFSETQ. In DNA, the CDR3 is TGCGCCAGCAGCCCGGGGACAGGGAACACCATATATTTT. This gives the protein CASSPGTGNTIYF.

This chain uses TRBV28 with TRBJ1-1; D remains ambiguous. Trimming removed 4 bases from V and 0 bases from J, with 9 bases in between. Germline V lookup: CDR1 MDHEN, CDR2 SYDVKM. This CDR3 has 14 residues. CDR3 amino acids: CASSSGGVNTEAFF. In DNA, the CDR3 is TGTGCCAGCAGTTCGGGAGGAGTGAACACTGAAGCTTTCTTT.

This CDR3 reads CASSQGAGDYGYTF. DNA for the CDR3: TGTGCCAGCTCACAGGGCGCAGGCGACTATGGCTACACCTTC. The chain is built from TRBV18 and TRBJ1-2; D is unclear. Trimming cost V 4 bases and J 3 bases, with 12 bases left between them. Germline assignment: CDR1 KGHSH and CDR2 LQKENI. CDR3 length equals 14 residues.

J is TRBJ1-4 and V is TRBV5-1; 7 bases are a match to TRBD1. Germline lookup yields CDR1 SGHRS and CDR2 YFSETQ. V dropped 4 bases and J dropped 7; count of bases not matched to a gene: 4. This CDR3 spans 13 amino acids. The CDR3 reads CASSQGGGEKLFF. The CDR3 nucleotides read TGCGCCAGCAGCCAGGGGGGTGGTGAAAAACTGTTTTTT.

The rearrangement links TRBV6-6 to TRBJ2-7; no clear D. V dropped 2 bases and J dropped 3 bases, with 8 bases sitting between them. The length of the CDR3 is 13 residues. Germline V CDR1 and CDR2: MNHNY, SVGAGI (reference sequence). CDR3 DNA: TGTGCCAGCAGTTACCCTTTCCACTACGAGCAGTACTTC. Its protein is CASSYPFHYEQYF.

A remark on this clone: Germline and junction disagree at one end, which may indicate a read error. The genes are TRBV7-3 and TRBJ1-3; the D is unclear. CDR1 is SGHTA, CDR2 FQGTGA, per germline. The CDR3 has 17 amino acids. The CDR3 is CASSLNPPGGGGNTIYF. In DNA, the CDR3 is TGTGCCAGCAGTTTAAACCCTCCGGGTGGCGGAGGAAACACCATATATTTT.

The chain combines TRBV5-1 with TRBJ2-3; D ambiguous. This CDR3 contains 14 residues. Trimming stripped 4 bases from V and 4 bases from J, with 13 bases between. Germline lookup yields CDR1 SGHRS and CDR2 YFSETQ. The DNA for the CDR3 is TGCGCCAGCAGCCCAAGGTCCCGGGCAGATACGCAGTATTTT. Its protein is CASSPRSRADTQYF.